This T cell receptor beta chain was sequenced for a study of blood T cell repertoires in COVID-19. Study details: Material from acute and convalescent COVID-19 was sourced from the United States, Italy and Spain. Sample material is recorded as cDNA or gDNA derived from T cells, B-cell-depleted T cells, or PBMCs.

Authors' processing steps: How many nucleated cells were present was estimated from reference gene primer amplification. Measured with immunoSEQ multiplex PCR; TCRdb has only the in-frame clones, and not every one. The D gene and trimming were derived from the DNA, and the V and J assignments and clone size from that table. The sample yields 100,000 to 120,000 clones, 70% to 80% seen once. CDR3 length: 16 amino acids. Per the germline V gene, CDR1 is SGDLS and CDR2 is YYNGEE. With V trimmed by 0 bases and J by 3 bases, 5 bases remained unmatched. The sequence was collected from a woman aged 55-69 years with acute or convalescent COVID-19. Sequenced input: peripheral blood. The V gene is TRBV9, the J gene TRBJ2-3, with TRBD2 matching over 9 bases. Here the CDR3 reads CASSVAGAGGTDTQYF. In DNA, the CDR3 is TGTGCCAGCAGCGTAGCTGGGGCGGGGGGGACAGATACGCAGTATTTT.